A selection of T cell receptor beta chains follows, all from one sample in a study of blood T cell repertoires in COVID-19. Libraries were prepared by immunoSEQ multiplex PCR; TCRdb keeps only in-frame clonotypes and omits some of them. Here the sample spans a few hundred thousand clones, roughly 92% being singletons. The sequenced material came from PBMCs or T cells enriched from blood (not recorded which). These receptor sequences come from a woman in her thirties or forties who had been exposed to COVID-19. The CDR3 runs from the conserved cysteine through the conserved F or W. A D gene is named only where the DNA matches it firmly. The listing skips clone size in some rows; elsewhere it reads once, few, many or a size class.

D	size	J	V	CDR3	DNA
TRBD1	NA	TRBJ1-6	TRBV10-1	CASINIPGQGAVDNSPLHF	TGCGCCAGCATTAACATACCGGGACAGGGGGCCGTCGATAATTCACCCCTCCACTTT
NA	NA	TRBJ1-2	TRBV18	CASSPTLQADYGYTF	TGTGCCAGCTCACCAACCTTACAGGCCGACTATGGCTACACCTTC
TRBD1	NA	TRBJ1-2	TRBV6-6	CASSEGQGRIYGYTF	TGTGCCAGCAGTGAGGGACAGGGGAGGATCTATGGCTACACCTTC
TRBD1	NA	TRBJ1-2	TRBV5-8	CASLKLGTGGIGYGYTF	TGTGCCAGCCTAAAACTCGGGACAGGGGGAATCGGCTATGGCTACACCTTC
TRBD1	NA	TRBJ1-2	TRBV11-3	CASSFSTGAGYTF	TGTGCCAGCAGCTTCTCGACAGGGGCTGGCTACACCTTC
TRBD2	few	TRBJ2-3	TRBV4-3	CASSQATSAGADTQYF	TGCGCCAGCAGCCAGGCGACTAGCGCGGGCGCAGATACGCAGTATTTT
TRBD1	NA	TRBJ1-2	TRBV30	CAWRRAGGGGNYGYTF	TGTGCCTGGAGAAGGGCAGGGGGTGGGGGGAACTATGGCTACACCTTC
TRBD1	NA	TRBJ1-1	TRBV6-6	CASSPDRGFGTEAFF	TGTGCCAGCAGTCCCGACAGGGGGTTTGGCACTGAAGCTTTCTTT
TRBD1	NA	TRBJ1-2	TRBV3-1/TRBV3-2	CASSSGQGARHGYTF	TGTGCCAGCAGCTCTGGACAGGGGGCACGGCATGGCTACACCTTC
NA	NA	TRBJ2-1	TRBV24-1	CATSDPGTSSHEQFF	TGTGCCACCAGTGACCCCGGGACTTCTTCTCATGAGCAGTTCTTC
NA	NA	TRBJ1-2	TRBV14	CASSQGPAGGAGGYTF	TGTGCCAGCAGCCAGGGCCCCGCCGGGGGGGCAGGTGGCTACACCTTC